The source of this T cell receptor (beta chain) is a study of blood T cell repertoires in COVID-19. Study overall: PBMCs, B-cell-depleted T cells, or T cells were the source of the cDNA or gDNA that made up the material.

This clone has more than one count but fewer than ten. Germline lookup yields CDR1 MNHEY and CDR2 SMNVEV (reference sequence). V was clipped by 6 bases and J by 1 base; unmatched bases: 3. The CDR3 runs to 15 residues. As processed by the authors: Using reference gene primer amplification, nucleated cell counts were estimated. Measured with immunoSEQ multiplex PCR; TCRdb has only the in-frame clones, and not every one. V, J and clone size derive from that table, while D and trimming were established from the DNA sequence. The sample holds some 190,000 clones, 65% to 80% seen once. The rearrangement uses TRBV27 and TRBJ1-6; TRBD1 agrees at 7 bases. The receptor comes from a woman aged 45-65 years with acute or convalescent COVID-19. Sample: peripheral blood. The CDR3 sequence: CASRTTGSYNSPLHF. CDR3 DNA sequence: TGTGCCAGCAGAACGACAGGGTCCTATAATTCACCCCTCCACTTT.